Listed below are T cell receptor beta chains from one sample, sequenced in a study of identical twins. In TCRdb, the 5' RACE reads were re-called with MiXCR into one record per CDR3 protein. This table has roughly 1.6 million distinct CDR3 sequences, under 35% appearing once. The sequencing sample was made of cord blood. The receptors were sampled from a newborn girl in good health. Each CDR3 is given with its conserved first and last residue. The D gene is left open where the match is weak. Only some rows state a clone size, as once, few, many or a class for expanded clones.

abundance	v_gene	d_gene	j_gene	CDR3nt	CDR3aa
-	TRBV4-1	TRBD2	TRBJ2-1	TGCGCCAGCAGCCAACCAACTAGCGGTAAGAACAATGAGCAGTTCTTC	CASSQPTSGKNNEQFF
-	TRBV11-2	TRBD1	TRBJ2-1	TGTGCCAGCGGCGGACAGGAAGGATACAATGAGCAGTTCTTC	CASGGQEGYNEQFF
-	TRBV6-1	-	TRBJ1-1	TGTGCCAGCAGTACACAGGGTTGGGCTGAAGCTTTCTTT	CASSTQGWAEAFF
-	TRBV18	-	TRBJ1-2	TGTGCCAGCTCACCCGGGCCGACACTAGTAGGCTACACCTTC	CASSPGPTLVGYTF
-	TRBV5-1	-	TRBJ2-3	TGCGCCAGCAGCTTAGGACCTTTAACTAGGGAATACACAGATACGCAGTATTTT	CASSLGPLTREYTDTQYF
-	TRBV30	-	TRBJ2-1	TGTGCCTGGAACGGACTGGGGAGCTCCTACAATGAGCAGTTCTTC	CAWNGLGSSYNEQFF
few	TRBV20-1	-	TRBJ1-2	TGCAGTAGGGACTCGCCTTTCTATGGCTACACCTTC	CSRDSPFYGYTF
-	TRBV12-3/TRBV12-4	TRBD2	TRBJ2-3	TGTGCCAGCAGAATACTAGCGGGAGGTGTCGGAGATACGCAGTATTTT	CASRILAGGVGDTQYF
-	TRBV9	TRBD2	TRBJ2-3	TGTGCCAGCAGCGTAGAGGAGCGGGGGCCCACAGATACGCAGTATTTT	CASSVEERGPTDTQYF
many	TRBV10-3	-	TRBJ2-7	TGTGCCATCAGTGACAGCTACGAGCAGTACTTC	CAISDSYEQYF
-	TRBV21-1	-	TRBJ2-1	TGTGCCAGCAGCAAAGAAAGGGTGCGGGCAGGCGCCCGAGCAGACTACAATGAGCAGTTCTTC	CASSKERVRAGARADYNEQFF
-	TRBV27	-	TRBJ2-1	TGTGCCAGCAGTTTTAGTACAGTCCTTACCTACAATGAGCAGTTCTTC	CASSFSTVLTYNEQFF
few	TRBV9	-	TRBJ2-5	TGTGCCAGCAGCGTAGATCCTTTTACCGCTGAGCAGTACTTC	CASSVDPFTAEQYF
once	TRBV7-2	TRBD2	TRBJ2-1	TGTGCCAGCAGCTTAGTGCGGACTAGCGCCCACGATGAGCAGTTCTTC	CASSLVRTSAHDEQFF
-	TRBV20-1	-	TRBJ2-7	TGCAGTGCTCCACGACAGGCCTACGAGCAGTACTTC	CSAPRQAYEQYF
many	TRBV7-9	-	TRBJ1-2	TGTGCCAGCAAGATCCACGCGGAAACCAACAGTGAAGCCTATGGCTACACCTTC	CASKIHAETNSEAYGYTF
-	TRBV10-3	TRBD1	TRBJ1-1	TGTGCCATCAGTGCTCGGGACAGTAGGGACACTGAAGCTTTCTTT	CAISARDSRDTEAFF
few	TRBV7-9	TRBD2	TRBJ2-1	TGTGCCAGCAGCCCAAGACTAGCGGTTGGTTCCTACAATGAGCAGTTCTTC	CASSPRLAVGSYNEQFF
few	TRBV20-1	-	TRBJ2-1	TGCAGTGCTAGAGATCGGGCTAGCTTCAATGAGCAGTTCTTC	CSARDRASFNEQFF
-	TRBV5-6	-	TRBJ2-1	TGTGCCAGCAGCTCTCTTGACAGGAGGGCAAACAATGAGCAGTTCTTC	CASSSLDRRANNEQFF
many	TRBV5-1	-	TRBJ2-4	TGCGCCAGCAGCTTGGAACAGGGCATTCAGTACTTC	CASSLEQGIQYF
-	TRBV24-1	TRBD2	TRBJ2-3	TGTGCCATCCAAAACAGCGGGAAGGGCACAGATACGCAGTATTTT	CAIQNSGKGTDTQYF
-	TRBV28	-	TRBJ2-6	TGTGCCAGCAGACCCCGATTACAGGACTCTGGGGCCAACGTCCTGACTTTC	CASRPRLQDSGANVLTF
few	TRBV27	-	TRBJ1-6	TGTGCCAGCAGTTTTTGGCTACCAGGGGACACCTATAATTCACCCCTCCACTTT	CASSFWLPGDTYNSPLHF
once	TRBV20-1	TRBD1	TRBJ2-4	TGCAGTGCTAGTATAGGGGGCCACATTCAGTACTTC	CSASIGGHIQYF
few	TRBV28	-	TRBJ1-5	TGTGCCAGCAGTGACAGGAAAAATCAGCCCCAGCATTTT	CASSDRKNQPQHF
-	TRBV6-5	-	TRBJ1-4	TGTGCCATTCGTCCTGGGGGAGAAAAACTGTTTTTT	CAIRPGGEKLFF
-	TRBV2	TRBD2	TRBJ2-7	TGTGCCAGCAGACTAGCGGGAGACGAGCAGTACTTC	CASRLAGDEQYF
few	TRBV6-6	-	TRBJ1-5	TGTGCCAGCAGTTACGAGACGGACCCCTATAGCAATCAGCCCCAGCATTTT	CASSYETDPYSNQPQHF
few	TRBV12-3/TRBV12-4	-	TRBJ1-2	TGTGCCAGCAGTCCACGGGACAATGGTGGCTACACCTTC	CASSPRDNGGYTF
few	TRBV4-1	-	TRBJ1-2	TGCGCCAGCAGCCAAACCCCACCGCCGGCTAACTATGGCTACACCTTC	CASSQTPPPANYGYTF
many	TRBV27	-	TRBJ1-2	TGTGCCAGCAGTTTATCAGGGCGGAACTATGGCTACACCTTC	CASSLSGRNYGYTF
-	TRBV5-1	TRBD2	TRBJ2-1	TGCGCCAGCAGCTTATCGCCGGGACTAGTATACAATGAGCAGTTCTTC	CASSLSPGLVYNEQFF
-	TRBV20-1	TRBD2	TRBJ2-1	TGCAGTGCTAGGGGGACTAGCGGGAGCTCCCACAATGAGCAGTTCTTC	CSARGTSGSSHNEQFF
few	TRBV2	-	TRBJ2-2	TGTGCCAGCAGTGGGTACTTAGCCGGGGAGCTGTTTTTT	CASSGYLAGELFF
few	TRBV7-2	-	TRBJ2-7	TGTGCCAGCAGCTTAGTAAACGGGGATCCCTACGAGCAGTACTTC	CASSLVNGDPYEQYF
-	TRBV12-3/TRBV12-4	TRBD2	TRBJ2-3	TGTGCCAGCAACCCCAGGACTAGCGGGGGGAAAGATACGCAGTATTTT	CASNPRTSGGKDTQYF
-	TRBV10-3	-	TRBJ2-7	TGTGCCATCAGTGAGGGACAGAGACCCTACGAGCAGTACTTC	CAISEGQRPYEQYF
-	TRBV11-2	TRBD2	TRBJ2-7	TGTGCCAGCAGCTCTAGCGGCATACTAATTTTCAATGAGCAGTACTTC	CASSSSGILIFNEQYF
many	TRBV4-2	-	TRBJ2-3	TGTGCCAGCAGCCAAGCCGCGGTGGGAGAAGATACGCAGTATTTT	CASSQAAVGEDTQYF
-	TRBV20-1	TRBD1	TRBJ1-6	TGCAGTGCTAGGCCTCGACAGGGCAATAATTCACCCCTCCACTTT	CSARPRQGNNSPLHF
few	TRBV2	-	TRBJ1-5	TGTGCCAGCAAGCCCGGAGCGAGCAATCAGCCCCAGCATTTT	CASKPGASNQPQHF
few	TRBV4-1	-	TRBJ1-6	TGCGCCAGCAGCCAAGTTGCCAGCTCCTATAATTCACCCCTCCACTTT	CASSQVASSYNSPLHF